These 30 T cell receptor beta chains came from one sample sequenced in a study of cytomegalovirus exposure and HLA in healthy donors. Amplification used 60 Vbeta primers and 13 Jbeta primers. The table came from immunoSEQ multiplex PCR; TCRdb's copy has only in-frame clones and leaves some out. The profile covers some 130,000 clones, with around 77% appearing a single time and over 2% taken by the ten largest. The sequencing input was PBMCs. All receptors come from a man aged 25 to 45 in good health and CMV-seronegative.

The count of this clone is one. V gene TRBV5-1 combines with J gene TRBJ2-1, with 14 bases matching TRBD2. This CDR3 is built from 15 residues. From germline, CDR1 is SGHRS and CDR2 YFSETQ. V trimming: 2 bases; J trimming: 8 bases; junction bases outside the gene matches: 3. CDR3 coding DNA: TGCGCCAGCAGCTTCCCGGGACTAGCGGGAGATGAGCAGTTCTTC. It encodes CASSFPGLAGDEQFF.

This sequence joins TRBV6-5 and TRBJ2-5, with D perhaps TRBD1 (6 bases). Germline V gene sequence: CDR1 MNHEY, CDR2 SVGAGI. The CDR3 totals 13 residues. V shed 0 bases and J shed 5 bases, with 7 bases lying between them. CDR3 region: CASSYSTGETQYF. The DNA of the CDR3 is TGTGCCAGCAGTTACTCTACAGGGGAGACCCAGTACTTC.

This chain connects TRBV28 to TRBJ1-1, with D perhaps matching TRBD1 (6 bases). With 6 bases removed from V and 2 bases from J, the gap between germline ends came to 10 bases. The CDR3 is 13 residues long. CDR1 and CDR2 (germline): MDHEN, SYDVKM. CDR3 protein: CASSRDTNTEAFF. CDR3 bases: TGTGCCAGCAGCCGGGACACAAACACTGAAGCTTTCTTT. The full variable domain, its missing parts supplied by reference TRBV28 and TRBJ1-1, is DVKVTQSSRYLVKRTGEKVFLECVQDMDHENMFWYRQDPGLGLRLIYFSYDVKMKEKGDIPEGYSVSREKKERFSLILESASTNQTSMYLCASSRDTNTEAFFGQGTRLTVV.

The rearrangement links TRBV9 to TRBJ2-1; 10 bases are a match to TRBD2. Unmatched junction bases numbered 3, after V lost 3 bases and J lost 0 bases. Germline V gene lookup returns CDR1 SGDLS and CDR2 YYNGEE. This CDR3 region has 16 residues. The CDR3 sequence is CASSAASGSSYNEQFF. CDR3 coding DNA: TGTGCCAGCAGCGCCGCTAGCGGGAGCTCCTACAATGAGCAGTTCTTC.

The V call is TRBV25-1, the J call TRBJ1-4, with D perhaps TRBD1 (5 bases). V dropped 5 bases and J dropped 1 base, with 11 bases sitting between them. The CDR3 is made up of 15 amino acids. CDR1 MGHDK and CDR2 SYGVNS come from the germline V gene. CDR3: CASSTRGGTNEKLFF. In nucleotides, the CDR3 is TGTGCCAGCAGTACAAGGGGTGGAACTAATGAAAAACTGTTTTTT.

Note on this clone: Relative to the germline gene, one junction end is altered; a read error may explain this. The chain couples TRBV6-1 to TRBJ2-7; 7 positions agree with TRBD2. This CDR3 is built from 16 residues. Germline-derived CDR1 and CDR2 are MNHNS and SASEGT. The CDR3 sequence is CASSEGLGGSRYEQYF. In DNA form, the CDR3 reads TGTGCCAGCAGCGAAGGATTGGGCGGGAGTAGGTACGAGCAGTACTTC.

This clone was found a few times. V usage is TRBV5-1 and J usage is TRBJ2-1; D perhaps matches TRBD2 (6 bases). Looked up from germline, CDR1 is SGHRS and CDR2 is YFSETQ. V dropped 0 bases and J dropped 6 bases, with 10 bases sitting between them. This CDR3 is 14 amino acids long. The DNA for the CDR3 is TGCGCCAGCAGCTTGGCGGGGACTGTCAATGAGCAGTTCTTC. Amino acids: CASSLAGTVNEQFF.

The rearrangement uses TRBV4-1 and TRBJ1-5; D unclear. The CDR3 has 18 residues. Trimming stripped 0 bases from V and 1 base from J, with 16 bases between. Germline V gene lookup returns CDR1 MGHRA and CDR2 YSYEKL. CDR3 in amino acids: CASSQDFEGSQSNQPQHF. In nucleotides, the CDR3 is TGCGCCAGCAGCCAAGATTTTGAGGGCAGCCAGAGCAATCAGCCCCAGCATTTT.

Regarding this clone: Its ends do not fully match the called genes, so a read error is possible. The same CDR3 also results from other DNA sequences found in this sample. The CDR3, as DNA: TGCGCCAGCAGCGTAGTTCGGGACAGCGATGAAAAACTGTTTTTT. Translated, it gives CASSVVRDSDEKLFF. This chain uses TRBV9 with TRBJ1-4, with TRBD1 matching 7 bases. CDR1 is SGDLS, CDR2 YYNGEE, per germline. This CDR3 has 15 residues.

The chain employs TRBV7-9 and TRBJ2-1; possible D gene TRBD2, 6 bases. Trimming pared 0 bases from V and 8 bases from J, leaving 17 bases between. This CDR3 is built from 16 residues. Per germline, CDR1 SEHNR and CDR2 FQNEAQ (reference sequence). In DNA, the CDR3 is TGTGCCAGCAGCTTAGCTCCGGGACTCCTTATAGATGAGCAGTTCTTC. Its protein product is CASSLAPGLLIDEQFF.

The CDR3 DNA follows: TGCGCCAGCAGCTTGGCAGTAGCGGGACTTAGCACAGATACGCAGTATTTT. Its translation: CASSLAVAGLSTDTQYF. This chain uses TRBV5-1 with TRBJ2-3; 8 nucleotides agree with TRBD2. V lost 0 bases, J lost 0 bases, and 6 bases stayed unmatched. Germline CDR1 is SGHRS and CDR2 is YFSETQ. The CDR3 is 17 residues long.

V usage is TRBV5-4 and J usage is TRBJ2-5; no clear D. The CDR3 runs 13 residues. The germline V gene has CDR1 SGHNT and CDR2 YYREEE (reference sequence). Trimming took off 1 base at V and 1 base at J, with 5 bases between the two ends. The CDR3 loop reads CASSLPLQETQYF. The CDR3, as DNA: TGTGCCAGCAGCTTGCCCCTCCAAGAGACCCAGTACTTC.

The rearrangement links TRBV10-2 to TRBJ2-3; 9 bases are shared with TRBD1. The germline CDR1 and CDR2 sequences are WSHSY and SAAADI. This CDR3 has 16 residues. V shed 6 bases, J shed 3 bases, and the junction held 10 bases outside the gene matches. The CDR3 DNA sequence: TGCGCCAGCAGCTCGACCGGGACAGGGTTGACAGATACGCAGTATTTT. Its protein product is CASSSTGTGLTDTQYF.

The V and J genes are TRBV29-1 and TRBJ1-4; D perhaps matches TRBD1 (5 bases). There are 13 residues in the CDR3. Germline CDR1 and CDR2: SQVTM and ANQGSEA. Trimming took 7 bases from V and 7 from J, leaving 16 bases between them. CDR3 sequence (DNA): TGCAGCGCTGCGAAGGGGTCTGGTGAAAAACTGTTTTTT. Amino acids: CSAAKGSGEKLFF.

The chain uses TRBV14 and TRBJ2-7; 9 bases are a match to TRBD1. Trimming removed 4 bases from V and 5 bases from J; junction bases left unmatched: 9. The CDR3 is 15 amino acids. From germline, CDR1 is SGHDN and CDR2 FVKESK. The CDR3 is CASSRTGTGNHEQYF. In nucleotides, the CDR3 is TGTGCCAGCAGCCGGACCGGGACAGGGAACCACGAGCAGTACTTC.

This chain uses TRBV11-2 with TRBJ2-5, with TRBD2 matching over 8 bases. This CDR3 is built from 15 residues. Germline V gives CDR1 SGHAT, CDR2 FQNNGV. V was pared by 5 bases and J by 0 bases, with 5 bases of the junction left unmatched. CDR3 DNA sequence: TGTGCCAGCAGCCCCGGGACTAGGTACCAAGAGACCCAGTACTTC. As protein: CASSPGTRYQETQYF.

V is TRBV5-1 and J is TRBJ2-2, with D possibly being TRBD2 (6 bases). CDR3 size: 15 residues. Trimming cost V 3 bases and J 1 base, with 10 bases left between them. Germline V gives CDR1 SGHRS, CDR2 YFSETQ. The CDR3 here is CASSSIAENTGELFF. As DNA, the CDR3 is TGCGCCAGCAGCTCAATAGCGGAGAACACCGGGGAGCTGTTTTTT.

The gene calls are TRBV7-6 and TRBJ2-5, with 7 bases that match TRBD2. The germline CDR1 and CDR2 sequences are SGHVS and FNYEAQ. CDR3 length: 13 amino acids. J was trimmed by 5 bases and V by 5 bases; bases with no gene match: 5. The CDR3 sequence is CASSSGTLETQYF. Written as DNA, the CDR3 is TGTGCCAGCAGCAGCGGGACTCTGGAGACCCAGTACTTC.

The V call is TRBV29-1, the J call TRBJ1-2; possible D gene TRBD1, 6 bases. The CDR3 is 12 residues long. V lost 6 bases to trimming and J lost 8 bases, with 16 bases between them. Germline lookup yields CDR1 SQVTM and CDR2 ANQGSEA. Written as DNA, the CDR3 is TGCAGCGTCGCGGGGGGCGTTCTAGGCTACACCTTC. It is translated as CSVAGGVLGYTF.

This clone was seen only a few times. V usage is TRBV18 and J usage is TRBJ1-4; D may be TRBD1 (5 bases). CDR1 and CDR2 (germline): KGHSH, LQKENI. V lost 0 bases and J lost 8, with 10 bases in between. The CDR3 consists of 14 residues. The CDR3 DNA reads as TGTGCCAGCTCACCACCAGGACAAGGGGAAAAACTGTTTTTT. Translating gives CASSPPGQGEKLFF.

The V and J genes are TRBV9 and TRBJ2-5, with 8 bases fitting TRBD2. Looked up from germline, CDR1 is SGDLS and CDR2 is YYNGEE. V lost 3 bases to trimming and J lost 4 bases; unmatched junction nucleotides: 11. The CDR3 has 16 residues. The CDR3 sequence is CASSATLGGGSETQYF. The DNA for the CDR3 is TGTGCCAGCAGCGCGACGCTCGGGGGGGGTTCAGAGACCCAGTACTTC. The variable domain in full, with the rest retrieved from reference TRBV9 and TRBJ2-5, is DSGVTQTPKHLITATGQRVTLRCSPRSGDLSVYWYQQSLDQGLQFLIQYYNGEERAKGNILERFSAQQFPDLHSELNLSSLELGDSALYFCASSATLGGGSETQYFGPGTRLLVL.

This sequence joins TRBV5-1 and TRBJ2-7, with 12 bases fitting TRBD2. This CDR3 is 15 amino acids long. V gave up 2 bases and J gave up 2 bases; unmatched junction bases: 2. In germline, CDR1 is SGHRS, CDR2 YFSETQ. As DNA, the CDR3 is TGCGCCAGCAGCTTCCGACTAGCGGGAGCCTACGAGCAGTACTTC. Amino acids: CASSFRLAGAYEQYF.

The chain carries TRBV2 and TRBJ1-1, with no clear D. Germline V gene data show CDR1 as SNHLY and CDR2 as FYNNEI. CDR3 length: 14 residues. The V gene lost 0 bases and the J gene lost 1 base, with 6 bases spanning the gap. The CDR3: CASSEATGNTEAFF. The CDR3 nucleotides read TGTGCCAGCAGTGAAGCCACCGGGAACACTGAAGCTTTCTTT.

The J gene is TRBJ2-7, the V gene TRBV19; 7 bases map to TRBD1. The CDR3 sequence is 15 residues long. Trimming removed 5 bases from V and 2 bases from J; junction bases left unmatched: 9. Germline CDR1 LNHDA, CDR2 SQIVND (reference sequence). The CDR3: CASSSQWDSPYEQYF. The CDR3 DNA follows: TGTGCCAGTAGTTCACAGTGGGACAGCCCCTACGAGCAGTACTTC.

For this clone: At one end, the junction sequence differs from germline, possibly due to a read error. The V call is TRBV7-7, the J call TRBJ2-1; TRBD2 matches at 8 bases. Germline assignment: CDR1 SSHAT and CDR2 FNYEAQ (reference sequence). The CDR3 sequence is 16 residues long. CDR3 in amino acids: CASSLGFSGDHHEQFF. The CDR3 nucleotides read TGTGCTAGCAGCTTAGGCTTTAGCGGGGACCACCATGAGCAGTTCTTC.

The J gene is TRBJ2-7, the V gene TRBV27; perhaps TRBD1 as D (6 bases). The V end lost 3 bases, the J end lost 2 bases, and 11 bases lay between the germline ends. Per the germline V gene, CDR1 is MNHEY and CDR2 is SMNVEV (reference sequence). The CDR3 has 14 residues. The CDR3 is CASSFRGQTYEQYF. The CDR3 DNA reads TGTGCCAGCAGTTTCCGCGGACAGACCTACGAGCAGTACTTC.

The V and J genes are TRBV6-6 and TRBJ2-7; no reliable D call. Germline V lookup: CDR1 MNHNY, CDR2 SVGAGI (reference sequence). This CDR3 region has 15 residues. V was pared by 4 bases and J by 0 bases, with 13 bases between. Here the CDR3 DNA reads TGTGCCAGCAGTTCCCTTGGCCCCCTCTCCTACGAGCAGTACTTC. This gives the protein CASSSLGPLSYEQYF.

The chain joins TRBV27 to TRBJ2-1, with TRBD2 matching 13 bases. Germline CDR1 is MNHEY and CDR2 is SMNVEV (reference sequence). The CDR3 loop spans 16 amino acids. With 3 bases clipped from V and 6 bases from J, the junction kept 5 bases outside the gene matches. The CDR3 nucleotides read TGTGCCAGCAGTTTCTTGGGACTAGCGGGGCCCAATGAGCAGTTCTTC. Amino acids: CASSFLGLAGPNEQFF.

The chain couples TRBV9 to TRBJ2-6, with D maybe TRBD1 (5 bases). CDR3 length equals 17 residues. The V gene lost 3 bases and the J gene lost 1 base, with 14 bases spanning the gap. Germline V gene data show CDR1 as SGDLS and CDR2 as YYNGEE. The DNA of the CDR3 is TGTGCCAGCAGCGCGCAGGGTCCTACATCTGGGGCCAACGTCCTGACTTTC. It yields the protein CASSAQGPTSGANVLTF.

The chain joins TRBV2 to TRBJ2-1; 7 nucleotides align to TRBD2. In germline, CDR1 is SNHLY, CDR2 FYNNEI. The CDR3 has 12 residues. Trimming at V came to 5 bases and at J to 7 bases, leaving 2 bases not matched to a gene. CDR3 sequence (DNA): TGTGCCAGCAGTTCGGGGGGAAATGAGCAGTTCTTC. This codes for CASSSGGNEQFF.